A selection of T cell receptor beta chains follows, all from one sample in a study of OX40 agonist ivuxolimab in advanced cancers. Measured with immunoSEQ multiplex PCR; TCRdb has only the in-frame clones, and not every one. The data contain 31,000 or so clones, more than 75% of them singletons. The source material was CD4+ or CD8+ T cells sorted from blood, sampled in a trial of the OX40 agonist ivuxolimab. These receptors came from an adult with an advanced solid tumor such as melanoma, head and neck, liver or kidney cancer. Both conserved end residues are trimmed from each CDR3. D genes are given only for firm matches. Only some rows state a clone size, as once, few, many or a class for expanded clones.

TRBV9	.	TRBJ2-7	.	ASSVGAGYPTYEQY
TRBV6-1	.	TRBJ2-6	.	ASSGCGGEQSRANVLT
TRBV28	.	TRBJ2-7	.	ASSLFGVSWNDEQY
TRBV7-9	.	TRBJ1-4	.	ASSSRDEKLF
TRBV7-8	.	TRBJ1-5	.	ASSSVGGLNQPQH
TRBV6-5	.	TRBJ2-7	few	ASSYEPSSSYEQY
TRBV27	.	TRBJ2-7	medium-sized	ASSFFPHRQLAYEQY
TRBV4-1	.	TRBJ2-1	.	ASSQGGVNYNEQF
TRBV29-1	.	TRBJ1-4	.	SVGANPTNEKLF
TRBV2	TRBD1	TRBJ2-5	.	ASGTGGQETQY
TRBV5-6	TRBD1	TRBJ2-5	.	ASSLERDRGSQETQY
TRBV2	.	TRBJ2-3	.	ASEGLSDTQY
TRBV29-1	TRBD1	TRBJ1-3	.	SGQGSGNTIY
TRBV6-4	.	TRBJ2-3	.	ASSAEGATDTQY
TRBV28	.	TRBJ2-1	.	ASSSSGLAANNEQF
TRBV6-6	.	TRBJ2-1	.	ASSYGDEQF
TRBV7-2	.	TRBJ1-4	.	ASSSIGAGGEKLF
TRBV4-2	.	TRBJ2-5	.	ASSHQDQGETQY
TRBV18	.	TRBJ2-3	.	ASSPSERRSTDTQY
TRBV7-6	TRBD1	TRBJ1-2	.	ASSLETGVIGYT
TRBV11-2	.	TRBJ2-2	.	ASSLDPDTGELF
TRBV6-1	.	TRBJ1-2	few	ATSWGAGYT
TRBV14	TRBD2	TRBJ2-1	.	ASSQVGTRRTEQF
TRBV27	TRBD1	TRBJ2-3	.	ASSLQGVRDTDTQY
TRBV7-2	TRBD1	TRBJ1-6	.	ASSLTGDRANSPLH
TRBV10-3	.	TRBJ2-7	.	AISESELVGEQY
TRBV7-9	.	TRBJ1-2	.	ASSGTANYGYT
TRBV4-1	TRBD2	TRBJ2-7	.	ASRLAGLYSYEQY
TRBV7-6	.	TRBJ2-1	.	ASSPSYNEQF
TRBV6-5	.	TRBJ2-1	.	ASSRNSNSYNEQF
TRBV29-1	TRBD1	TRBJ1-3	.	SVEQGAGGNTIY
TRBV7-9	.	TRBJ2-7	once	ASTDPTKGVRYEQY
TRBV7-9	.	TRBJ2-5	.	ASSLLSGSGETQY
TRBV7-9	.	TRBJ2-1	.	ASPILDGSINNEQF
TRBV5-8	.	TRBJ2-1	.	ASSPPRGPRRYEQF
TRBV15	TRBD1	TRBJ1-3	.	ATSYDRVGNTIY
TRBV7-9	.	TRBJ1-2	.	ASSQPPTDADRIYGYT
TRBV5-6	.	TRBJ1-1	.	ASSLVSHKATEAF
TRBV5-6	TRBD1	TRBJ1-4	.	ASSPLTTGNEKLF
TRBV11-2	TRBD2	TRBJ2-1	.	ASSFGTGGQF
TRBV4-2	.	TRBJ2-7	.	ASSQEGGDLYEQY
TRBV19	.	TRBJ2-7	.	ASSSGRTYEQY
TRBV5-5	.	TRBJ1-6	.	ASSLGGLGYNSPLH
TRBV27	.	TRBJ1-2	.	ASSLSAGDFSYGYT
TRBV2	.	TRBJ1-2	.	ASSGKGRFYGYT
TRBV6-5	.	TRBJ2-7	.	ASSQLYEQY
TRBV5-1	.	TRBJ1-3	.	ASSPFANYEMAGNTIY
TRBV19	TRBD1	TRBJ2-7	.	ASSETGVYEQY
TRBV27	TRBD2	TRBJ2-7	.	ASSRTGLAGGLEQY
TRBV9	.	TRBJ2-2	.	ASSVTTYTGELF
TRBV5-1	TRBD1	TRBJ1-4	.	ASSLEGTGIEKLF
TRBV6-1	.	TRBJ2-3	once	ASRGKERVGDTQY